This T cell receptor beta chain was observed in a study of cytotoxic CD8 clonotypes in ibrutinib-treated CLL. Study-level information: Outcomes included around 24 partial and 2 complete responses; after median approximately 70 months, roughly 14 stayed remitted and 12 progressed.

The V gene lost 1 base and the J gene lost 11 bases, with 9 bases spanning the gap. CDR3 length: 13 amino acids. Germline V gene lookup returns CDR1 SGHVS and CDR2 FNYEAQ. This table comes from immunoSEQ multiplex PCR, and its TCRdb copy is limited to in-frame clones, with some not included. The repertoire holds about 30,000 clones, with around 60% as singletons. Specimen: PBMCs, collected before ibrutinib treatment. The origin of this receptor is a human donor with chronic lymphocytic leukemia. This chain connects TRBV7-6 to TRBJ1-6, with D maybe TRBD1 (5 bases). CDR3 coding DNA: TGTGCCAGCAGCTTAGGTGGGGCTGCACCCCTCCACTTT. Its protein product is CASSLGGAAPLHF.